These 9 T cell receptor beta chains share one sample of origin, sequenced in a study of blood T cell repertoires in COVID-19. Using immunoSEQ multiplex PCR, the repertoire was profiled, and TCRdb retains in-frame clones only, with some absent. The sample has over 350,000 clones; around 90% are singletons. The specimen sequenced was PBMCs or T cells enriched from blood (not recorded which). The origin of the receptors is a woman aged 18-29 years who had recovered from COVID-19.

This chain joins TRBV11-2 and TRBJ2-5; D gene unclear. CDR1 and CDR2 (germline): SGHAT, FQNNGV. The CDR3 length is 13 residues. The V and J ends lost 3 bases and 5 bases respectively, with 10 bases between them. Here the CDR3 reads CASSLAMRETQYF. In DNA, the CDR3 is TGTGCCAGCAGCTTGGCCATGAGGGAGACCCAGTACTTC. Full variable domain (outside the CDR3, taken from reference TRBV11-2 and TRBJ2-5): EAGVAQSPRYKIIEKRQSVAFWCNPISGHATLYWYQQILGQGPKLLIQFQNNGVVDDSQLPKDRFSAERLKGVDSTLKIQPAKLEDSAVYLCASSLAMRETQYFGPGTRLLVL.

The rearrangement uses TRBV28 and TRBJ1-1; D is possibly TRBD1 (6 bases). V dropped 5 bases and J dropped 11 bases, with 12 bases sitting between them. Per germline, CDR1 MDHEN and CDR2 SYDVKM. CDR3 size: 11 residues. Here the CDR3 reads CASSVRQVAFF. CDR3 bases: TGTGCCAGCAGTGTTAGACAGGTGGCTTTCTTT. The full variable domain, its missing parts supplied by reference TRBV28 and TRBJ1-1, is DVKVTQSSRYLVKRTGEKVFLECVQDMDHENMFWYRQDPGLGLRLIYFSYDVKMKEKGDIPEGYSVSREKKERFSLILESASTNQTSMYLCASSVRQVAFFGQGTRLTVV.

In DNA form, the CDR3 reads TGTGCCATCAGTGAGGGGCTTAGCTCCTACAATGAGCAGTTCTTC. Amino acid sequence: CAISEGLSSYNEQFF. V and J are TRBV10-3 and TRBJ2-1; D is ambiguous. Trimming removed 2 bases at V and 0 bases at J, with 8 bases between. Germline V gene data show CDR1 as ENHRY and CDR2 as SYGVKD. This CDR3 has 15 residues.

The rearrangement uses TRBV28 and TRBJ1-2, with D uncertain. V was clipped by 2 bases and J by 2 bases, with 12 bases between them. Germline V gives CDR1 MDHEN, CDR2 SYDVKM. This CDR3 comprises 15 residues. CDR3 DNA: TGTGCCAGCAGTTTAAGTAGGAGGGCAAACTATGGCTACACCTTC. Protein: CASSLSRRANYGYTF.

This chain connects TRBV7-9 to TRBJ2-5, with TRBD1 matching 11 bases. The germline V gene has CDR1 SEHNR and CDR2 FQNEAQ (reference sequence). The CDR3 spans 14 residues. V lost 5 bases to trimming and J lost 9 bases; unmatched junction nucleotides: 8. The CDR3 DNA sequence: TGTGCCAGCAGCGCCTGGACAGGGGGCGAGGCCCAGTACTTC. This codes for CASSAWTGGEAQYF.

The chain recombines TRBV27 with TRBJ2-6; possibly TRBD1 for D (5 bases). CDR1 is MNHEY, CDR2 SMNVEV, per germline (reference sequence). Trimming cost V 1 base and J 4 bases, with 11 bases left between them. The CDR3 is made up of 16 amino acids. The CDR3 sequence: CASSLYRWSGANVLTF. As DNA, the CDR3 is TGTGCCAGCAGTTTATACAGGTGGTCCGGGGCCAACGTCCTGACTTTC.

This rearrangement joins TRBV14 to TRBJ1-1; unclear D gene. The V gene's germline CDR1 is SGHDN and CDR2 FVKESK. V gave up 0 bases and J gave up 8 bases, with 7 bases separating them. The CDR3 length is 12 residues. CDR3 loop: CASSQETVEAFF. The CDR3 DNA is TGTGCCAGCAGCCAAGAAACGGTAGAAGCTTTCTTT.

This chain links TRBV5-6 with TRBJ1-2; D not certain. The germline V gene has CDR1 SGHDT and CDR2 YYEEEE. CDR3 length: 13 amino acids. Between the trimmed V and J ends, which lost 0 bases and 7 bases, there was a span of 10 bases. The CDR3 loop is CASSLDAGGGYTF. In DNA form, the CDR3 reads TGTGCCAGCAGCTTGGATGCGGGCGGTGGCTACACCTTC.

The chain uses TRBV11-3 and TRBJ2-7; 7 bases line up with TRBD1. Germline V lookup: CDR1 SGHNT, CDR2 YENEEA. There are 14 residues in the CDR3. V lost 1 base, J lost 5 bases, and 5 bases stayed unmatched. The CDR3 nucleotides read TGTGCCAGCAGCTTAGGTAGACAGGGCAACGAGCAGTACTTC. Protein sequence: CASSLGRQGNEQYF.